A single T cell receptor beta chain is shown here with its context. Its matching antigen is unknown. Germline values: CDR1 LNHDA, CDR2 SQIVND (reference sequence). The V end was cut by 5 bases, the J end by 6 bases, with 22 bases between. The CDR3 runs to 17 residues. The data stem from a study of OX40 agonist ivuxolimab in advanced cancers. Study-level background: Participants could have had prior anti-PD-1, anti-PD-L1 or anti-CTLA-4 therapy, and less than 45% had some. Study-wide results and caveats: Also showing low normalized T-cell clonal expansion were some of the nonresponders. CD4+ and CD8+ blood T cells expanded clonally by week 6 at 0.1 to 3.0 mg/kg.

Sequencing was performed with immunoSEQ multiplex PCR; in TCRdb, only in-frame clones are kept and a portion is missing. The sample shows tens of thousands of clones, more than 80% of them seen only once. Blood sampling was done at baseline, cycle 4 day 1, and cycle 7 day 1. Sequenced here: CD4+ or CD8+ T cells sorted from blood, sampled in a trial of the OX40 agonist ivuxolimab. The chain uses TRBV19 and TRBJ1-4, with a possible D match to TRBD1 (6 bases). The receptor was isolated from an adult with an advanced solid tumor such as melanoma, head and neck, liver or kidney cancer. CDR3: CASSVRDTSFRDEKLFF. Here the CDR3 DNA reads TGTGCCAGTAGTGTCCGGGACACTAGTTTCAGGGATGAAAAACTGTTTTTT.